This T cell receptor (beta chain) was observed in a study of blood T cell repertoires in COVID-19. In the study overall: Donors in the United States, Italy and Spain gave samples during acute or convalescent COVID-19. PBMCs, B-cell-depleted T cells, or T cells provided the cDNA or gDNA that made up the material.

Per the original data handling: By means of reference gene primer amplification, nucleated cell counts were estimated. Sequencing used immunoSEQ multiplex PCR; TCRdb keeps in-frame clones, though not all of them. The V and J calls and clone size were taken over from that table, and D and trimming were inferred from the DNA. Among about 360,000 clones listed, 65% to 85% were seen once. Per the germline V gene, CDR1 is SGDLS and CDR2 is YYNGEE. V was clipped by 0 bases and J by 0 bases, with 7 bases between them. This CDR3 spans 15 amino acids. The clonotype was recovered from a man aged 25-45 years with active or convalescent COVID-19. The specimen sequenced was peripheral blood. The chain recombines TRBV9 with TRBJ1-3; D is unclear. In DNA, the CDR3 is TGTGCCAGCAGCGTAGCCGCGTCCTCTGGAAACACCATATATTTT. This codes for CASSVAASSGNTIYF.